This T cell receptor (beta chain) was documented in a study of shared clonotypes between healthy human individuals. The CDR3 runs to 14 residues. Germline CDR1 and CDR2: SEHNR and FQNEAQ (reference sequence). The V and J ends lost 5 bases and 6 bases, in that order; junction bases with no gene match: 5. The method was immunoSEQ multiplex PCR; TCRdb's version includes in-frame clones alone and lacks a portion of them. Among roughly 500,000 clones, 70% to 80% were seen once, and the ten largest hold approximately 13%. The sequencing sample was made of PBMCs. The chain employs TRBV7-9 and TRBJ2-7, with 12 bases identical to TRBD1. This TCR was sampled from a woman aged 40 to 55 in good health. Some clones in this sample may be carry-over from other donors' samples. The CDR3 sequence: CASSPGQGASEQYF. CDR3 in DNA: TGTGCCAGCAGCCCGGGACAGGGGGCTAGCGAGCAGTACTTC.